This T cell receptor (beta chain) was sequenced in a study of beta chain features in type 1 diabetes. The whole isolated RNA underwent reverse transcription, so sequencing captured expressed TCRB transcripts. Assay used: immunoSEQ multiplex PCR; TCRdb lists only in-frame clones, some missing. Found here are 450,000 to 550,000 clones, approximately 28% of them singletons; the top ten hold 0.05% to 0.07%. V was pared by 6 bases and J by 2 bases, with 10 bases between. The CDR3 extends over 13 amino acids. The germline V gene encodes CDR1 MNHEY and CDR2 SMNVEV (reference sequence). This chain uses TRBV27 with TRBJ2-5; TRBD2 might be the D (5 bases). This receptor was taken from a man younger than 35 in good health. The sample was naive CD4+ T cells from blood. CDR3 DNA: TGTGCCAGCAGGCGACGGGGTCAAGAGACCCAGTACTTC. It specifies CASRRRGQETQYF.